This passage covers 17 T cell receptor beta chains from one sample sequenced in a study of control samples from healthy donors and cancer patients. Produced via immunoSEQ multiplex PCR; TCRdb's table is partial and in-frame only. The sample lists 150,000 to 200,000 clones, nearly 90% seen once, with roughly 1.5% in the top ten. The sequenced material came from blood. Receptor source: a woman in her 50s in good health.

CDR3 sequence: CASSFGTGGHTGELFF. CDR3 nucleotide sequence: TGTGCCAGCAGTTTTGGGACGGGAGGGCACACCGGGGAGCTGTTTTTT. V is TRBV28 and J is TRBJ2-2; 8 bases match TRBD2. CDR1 MDHEN and CDR2 SYDVKM come from the germline V gene. Trimming removed 3 bases from V and 3 bases from J; junction bases left unmatched: 6. This CDR3 contains 16 residues.

The chain recombines TRBV24-1 with TRBJ2-1, with D possibly matching TRBD2 (6 bases). The CDR3 is 13 residues long. Germline lookup yields CDR1 KGHDR and CDR2 SFDVKD. V was pared by 4 bases and J by 10 bases, with 13 bases between. CDR3 bases: TGTGCCACCAGTGACCGGGACTGGAACGAGCAGTTCTTC. Protein product: CATSDRDWNEQFF.

V is TRBV7-3 and J is TRBJ2-1, with 9 bases fitting TRBD1. J gave up 7 bases and V 5 bases, and 9 bases lay outside the gene matches. Germline V gene sequence: CDR1 SGHTA, CDR2 FQGTGA. The CDR3 contains 15 residues. CDR3: CASSIFGTGRNEQFF. Here the CDR3 DNA reads TGTGCCAGCAGCATATTCGGGACAGGGAGAAATGAGCAGTTCTTC.

This rearrangement joins TRBV28 to TRBJ1-3, with D hard to call. The CDR3 totals 12 residues. Trimming stripped 3 bases from V and 6 bases from J, with 6 bases between. Germline V gives CDR1 MDHEN, CDR2 SYDVKM. CDR3 sequence: CASSFRENTIYF. The CDR3 bases are TGTGCCAGCAGTTTTAGGGAAAACACCATATATTTT.

The chain carries TRBV28 and TRBJ2-6; D may correspond to TRBD1 or TRBD2 (5 bases each). Deletions cut 7 bases from V and 4 bases from J, with 26 bases between. The CDR3 spans 19 residues. CDR1 MDHEN and CDR2 SYDVKM come from the germline V gene. The CDR3 sequence is CASTQPLRDAWEGANVLTF. CDR3 coding DNA: TGTGCCAGCACCCAGCCACTCCGGGACGCCTGGGAGGGGGCCAACGTCCTGACTTTC.

V usage is TRBV5-4 and J usage is TRBJ2-1; 9 positions agree with TRBD2. The length of the CDR3 is 15 residues. Per the germline V gene, CDR1 is SGHNT and CDR2 is YYREEE (reference sequence). CDR3 nucleotide sequence: TGTGTCACTCGGTGGGGCGGGGGGGCTTACAATGAGCAGTTCTTC. Amino acid sequence: CVTRWGGGAYNEQFF.

V usage is TRBV5-5 and J usage is TRBJ1-4; TRBD1 might be the D (6 bases). Germline CDR1 reads SGHKS; CDR2 reads YYEKEE (reference sequence). The CDR3 is 14 residues long. The V gene lost 6 bases and the J gene lost 8 bases, with 17 bases spanning the gap. The CDR3 sequence: CASTERQDREKLFF. CDR3 nucleotide sequence: TGTGCCAGCACCGAACGACAGGATCGGGAAAAACTGTTTTTT.

The rearrangement joins TRBV9 to TRBJ1-2, with D possibly being TRBD1 (5 bases). The CDR3 loop spans 14 amino acids. Germline CDR1 and CDR2: SGDLS and YYNGEE. V was pared by 2 bases and J by 0 bases, with 8 bases between. CDR3 coding DNA: TGTGCCAGCAGCGTGGGGGGAGCTAACTATGGCTACACCTTC. It yields the protein CASSVGGANYGYTF.

The chain combines TRBV19 with TRBJ2-7, with 9 positions matching TRBD1. The trim removed 5 bases at V and 6 bases at J, leaving 5 bases unmatched. CDR1 and CDR2 (germline): LNHDA, SQIVND (reference sequence). This CDR3 region has 13 residues. CDR3 coding DNA: TGTGCCAGTAGTCCCTCGACAGGGGGCGAGCAGTACTTC. This sequence encodes CASSPSTGGEQYF.

This clone was observed a single time. The chain carries TRBV6-5 and TRBJ1-2; TRBD1 is a possible D gene (5 bases). Trimming cost V 6 bases and J 4 bases, with 12 bases left between them. The CDR3 covers 13 residues. Germline values: CDR1 MNHEY, CDR2 SVGAGI. CDR3 sequence reads: CASRSTVSYGYTF. The CDR3 nucleotides are TGTGCCAGCAGGTCGACAGTGAGCTATGGCTACACCTTC.

V and J are TRBV19 and TRBJ1-2; possibly TRBD1 for D (6 bases). CDR3 length equals 14 residues. Germline loops: CDR1 LNHDA, CDR2 SQIVND (reference sequence). V lost 3 bases to trimming and J lost 8 bases, with 16 bases between them. The CDR3 region has the DNA TGTGCCAGTAGTATTTCCAGGGGAGTCCTAGGCTACACCTTC. Its translation is CASSISRGVLGYTF. Full variable domain (remainder filled in from reference TRBV19 and TRBJ1-2): DGGITQSPKYLFRKEGQNVTLSCEQNLNHDAMYWYRQDPGQGLRLIYYSQIVNDFQKGDIAEGYSVSREKKESFPLTVTSAQKNPTAFYLCASSISRGVLGYTFGSGTRLTVV.

The chain has TRBV18 and TRBJ2-1; 11 positions match TRBD1. Losses at the gene ends were 8 bases for V and 6 bases for J; bases not matched to a gene: 6. The CDR3 has 14 residues. Germline V CDR1 and CDR2: KGHSH, LQKENI. CDR3 DNA sequence: TGTGCCAGCCAGGACAGGGGGCTCTCCAATGAGCAGTTCTTC. This translates into CASQDRGLSNEQFF.

In the case of this clone: Different DNA sequences within this sample yield the same CDR3. The chain recombines TRBV28 with TRBJ1-2; no definite D call. CDR1 and CDR2 (germline): MDHEN, SYDVKM. CDR3 size: 13 residues. V gave up 3 bases and J gave up 2 bases, with 7 bases separating them. The CDR3 DNA reads TGTGCCAGCAGTTTGGACGGAAACTATGGCTACACCTTC. This codes for CASSLDGNYGYTF.

In its sample, this clone was seen once. This chain links TRBV24-1 with TRBJ2-2; D is uncertain. Trimming removed 2 bases at V and 4 bases at J, with 4 bases between. Germline CDR1 is KGHDR and CDR2 is SFDVKD. The CDR3 spans 13 residues. CDR3 sequence (DNA): TGTGCCACCAGTGATTCCAGCACCGGGGAGCTGTTTTTT. Encoded protein: CATSDSSTGELFF.

The chain employs TRBV5-4 and TRBJ2-3, with TRBD2 as a possible D gene (5 bases). V lost 0 bases and J 0 bases, leaving 11 bases between the germline ends. The CDR3 runs 16 residues. From germline, CDR1 is SGHNT and CDR2 YYREEE (reference sequence). The CDR3 DNA reads as TGTGCCAGCAGCTTGGCGGGTAGCGTAAGCACAGATACGCAGTATTTT. It encodes CASSLAGSVSTDTQYF.

J is TRBJ1-1 and V is TRBV12-5; possibly TRBD1 for D (5 bases). Trimming left V 4 bases short and J 1 base short, with 16 bases between. Per germline, CDR1 LGHNT and CDR2 FRNRAP. The CDR3 extends over 16 amino acids. CDR3 coding DNA: TGTGCTAGTGGTTCATTCTCCAGGGAGGAGAACACTGAAGCTTTCTTT. Its translation: CASGSFSREENTEAFF.

The V call is TRBV6-5, the J call TRBJ1-2, with 7 bases aligning to TRBD1. The CDR3 has 15 residues. Germline trimming cut 6 bases from V and 0 bases from J; bases unmatched to any gene: 7. Germline V gene sequence: CDR1 MNHEY, CDR2 SVGAGI. The CDR3: CASSGRGTANYGYTF. The CDR3 nucleotides read TGTGCCAGCAGCGGGCGAGGGACAGCTAACTATGGCTACACCTTC.